This record concerns one T cell receptor beta chain sequence. Its antigen is still unknown. The sample is drawn from a study of OX40 agonist ivuxolimab in advanced cancers. CDR1 and CDR2 (germline): MNHNY, SVGAGI (reference sequence). V was pared by 4 bases and J by 5 bases, with 9 bases between. This CDR3 region has 14 residues. Findings of the study overall: Patients who responded partially at 0.1-3.0 mg/kg showed clonal expansion ranking among the lowest. There were, on average, more expanded clones in CD8+ T cells than in CD4+.

TCRdb's table, derived via immunoSEQ multiplex PCR, lists solely in-frame clones and lacks some. This table holds over 60,000 clones, about nine tenths found once. This chain connects TRBV6-6 to TRBJ1-6; possibly TRBD1 for D (5 bases). Here the sequenced sample was CD4+ or CD8+ T cells sorted from blood, taken in a trial of the OX40 agonist ivuxolimab. This clonotype was obtained from an adult with an advanced solid tumor such as melanoma, head and neck, liver or kidney cancer. Here the CDR3 reads CASSSVRDNSPLHF. CDR3 nucleotide sequence: TGTGCCAGCAGTTCCGTCAGGGATAATTCACCCCTCCACTTT.